Below, 12 T cell receptor beta chains from the same sample are listed, as sequenced in a study of blood T cell repertoires in COVID-19. The repertoire was sequenced with immunoSEQ multiplex PCR; TCRdb's copy has only in-frame clones and lacks some. The sample yields some 230,000 clones, about 88% seen once. The sequencing sample was made of peripheral blood. The receptors stem from a man in his fifties or sixties who had recovered from COVID-19.

J is TRBJ2-7 and V is TRBV4-1; D might be TRBD2 (5 bases). CDR3 length: 13 residues. Germline CDR1 and CDR2: MGHRA and YSYEKL. Between the trimmed V and J ends, which lost 3 bases and 3 bases, there was a span of 9 bases. The CDR3 DNA is TGCGCCAGCAGCCAGGCGGGCCACTACGAGCAGTACTTC. This gives the protein CASSQAGHYEQYF.

CDR3 in DNA: TGCAGCGTTATACAGTACAATGAGCAGTTCTTC. This codes for CSVIQYNEQFF. The rearrangement uses TRBV29-1 and TRBJ2-1; D gene unclear. V dropped 5 bases and J dropped 4 bases, with 6 bases sitting between them. There are 11 residues in the CDR3. The germline V gene has CDR1 SQVTM and CDR2 ANQGSEA.

The rearrangement links TRBV12-3 or TRBV12-4 to TRBJ2-7; 7 nucleotides match TRBD1. The CDR3 spans 13 residues. V lost 5 bases to trimming and J lost 3 bases; unmatched junction nucleotides: 4. CDR3 nucleotides: TGTGCCAGCAGTAACCCAGGGGGCTACGAGCAGTACTTC. Its protein is CASSNPGGYEQYF.

CDR3 in amino acids: CASSMVAASNEQFF. As DNA, the CDR3 is TGTGCCAGTAGTATGGTAGCGGCCTCCAATGAGCAGTTCTTC. V is TRBV19 and J is TRBJ2-1, with D possibly matching TRBD2 (6 bases). V was trimmed by 3 bases and J by 6 bases, leaving 12 bases between them. The CDR3 contains 14 residues. CDR1 is LNHDA and CDR2 is SQIVND in the germline V gene (reference sequence).

This chain links TRBV3-1 (or the pseudogene TRBV3-2) with TRBJ1-6; 11 positions agree with TRBD1. J was trimmed by 10 bases and V by 6 bases; bases with no gene match: 2. This CDR3 has 13 amino acids. The germline V gene has CDR1 LGHDT and CDR2 YNNKEL (reference sequence). The CDR3 region is CASSRTGGSPLHF. In nucleotides, the CDR3 is TGTGCCAGCAGTCGGACAGGGGGCTCACCCCTCCACTTT.

The rearrangement links TRBV7-9 to TRBJ2-1, with D possibly being TRBD2 (5 bases). Germline lookup yields CDR1 SEHNR and CDR2 FQNEAQ (reference sequence). This CDR3 has 16 amino acids. The V end lost 4 bases, the J end lost 0 bases, and 13 bases lay between the germline ends. The CDR3 coding sequence is TGTGCCAGCAGCTCCCACACTAGGAGCTCCTACAATGAGCAGTTCTTC. Protein product: CASSSHTRSSYNEQFF.

The chain uses TRBV29-1 and TRBJ1-1; possible D gene TRBD1, 6 bases. CDR3 size: 13 residues. Germline lookup yields CDR1 SQVTM and CDR2 ANQGSEA. The ends were cut back, 4 bases at V and 7 bases at J, with 16 bases in the middle. Written as DNA, the CDR3 is TGCAGCGTTGTTTCCGACAGGCCCCTTGAAGCTTTCTTT. The encoded protein is CSVVSDRPLEAFF. The entire variable domain, with the rest obtained from reference TRBV29-1 and TRBJ1-1, is as follows: SAVISQKPSRDICQRGTSLTIQCQVDSQVTMMFWYRQQPGQSLTLIATANQGSEATYESGFVIDKFPISRPNLTFSTLTVSNMSPEDSSIYLCSVVSDRPLEAFFGQGTRLTVV.

The sample holds one count of this clone. This sample also contains other DNA sequences that code for the same CDR3. The CDR3 DNA is TGTGCCAGCAGCCGAGTGAACACTGAAGCTTTCTTT. It yields the protein CASSRVNTEAFF. V usage is TRBV3-1 (or the pseudogene TRBV3-2) and J usage is TRBJ1-1; no firm D call. Germline CDR1 LGHDT, CDR2 YNNKEL (reference sequence). The ends were cut back, 4 bases at V and 0 bases at J, with 3 bases in the middle. The CDR3 consists of 12 residues.

V is TRBV5-4 and J is TRBJ1-1; possible D gene TRBD1, 5 bases. Germline loops: CDR1 SGHNT, CDR2 YYREEE (reference sequence). CDR3 length: 16 amino acids. V was shortened by 4 bases and J by 0 bases, with 16 bases between the two germline ends. The chain's CDR3 is CASSAVEGRVNTEAFF. CDR3 nucleotides: TGTGCCAGCAGCGCCGTAGAAGGCAGGGTGAACACTGAAGCTTTCTTT.

The V call is TRBV5-4, the J call TRBJ2-1; 9 positions match TRBD2. CDR3 length: 15 amino acids. From germline, CDR1 is SGHNT and CDR2 YYREEE (reference sequence). After removal of 0 bases from V and 5 bases from J, the junction contained 3 bases not matched to a gene. The CDR3 spells CASSLAQREDNEQFF. The DNA of the CDR3 is TGTGCCAGCAGCTTGGCCCAGCGGGAGGACAATGAGCAGTTCTTC.

The rearrangement uses TRBV6-5 and TRBJ2-1; TRBD1 matches 10 bases. Germline V gives CDR1 MNHEY, CDR2 SVGAGI. J lost 8 bases, V lost 5 bases, and 9 bases had no gene match. CDR3 size: 15 residues. CDR3 sequence: CASSRPGQGTHEQFF. For the CDR3, the DNA is TGTGCCAGCAGTCGACCGGGACAGGGGACACATGAGCAGTTCTTC.

The chain has TRBV28 and TRBJ2-1; 7 bases fit TRBD2. Germline V CDR1 and CDR2: MDHEN, SYDVKM. The CDR3 totals 14 residues. Losses at the gene ends were 5 bases for V and 5 bases for J; bases not matched to a gene: 6. This CDR3 is CASSMGGRHNEQFF. For the CDR3, the DNA is TGTGCCAGCAGTATGGGGGGGAGGCACAATGAGCAGTTCTTC. The complete variable domain, with remaining parts taken from reference TRBV28 and TRBJ2-1, reads DVKVTQSSRYLVKRTGEKVFLECVQDMDHENMFWYRQDPGLGLRLIYFSYDVKMKEKGDIPEGYSVSREKKERFSLILESASTNQTSMYLCASSMGGRHNEQFFGPGTRLTVL.